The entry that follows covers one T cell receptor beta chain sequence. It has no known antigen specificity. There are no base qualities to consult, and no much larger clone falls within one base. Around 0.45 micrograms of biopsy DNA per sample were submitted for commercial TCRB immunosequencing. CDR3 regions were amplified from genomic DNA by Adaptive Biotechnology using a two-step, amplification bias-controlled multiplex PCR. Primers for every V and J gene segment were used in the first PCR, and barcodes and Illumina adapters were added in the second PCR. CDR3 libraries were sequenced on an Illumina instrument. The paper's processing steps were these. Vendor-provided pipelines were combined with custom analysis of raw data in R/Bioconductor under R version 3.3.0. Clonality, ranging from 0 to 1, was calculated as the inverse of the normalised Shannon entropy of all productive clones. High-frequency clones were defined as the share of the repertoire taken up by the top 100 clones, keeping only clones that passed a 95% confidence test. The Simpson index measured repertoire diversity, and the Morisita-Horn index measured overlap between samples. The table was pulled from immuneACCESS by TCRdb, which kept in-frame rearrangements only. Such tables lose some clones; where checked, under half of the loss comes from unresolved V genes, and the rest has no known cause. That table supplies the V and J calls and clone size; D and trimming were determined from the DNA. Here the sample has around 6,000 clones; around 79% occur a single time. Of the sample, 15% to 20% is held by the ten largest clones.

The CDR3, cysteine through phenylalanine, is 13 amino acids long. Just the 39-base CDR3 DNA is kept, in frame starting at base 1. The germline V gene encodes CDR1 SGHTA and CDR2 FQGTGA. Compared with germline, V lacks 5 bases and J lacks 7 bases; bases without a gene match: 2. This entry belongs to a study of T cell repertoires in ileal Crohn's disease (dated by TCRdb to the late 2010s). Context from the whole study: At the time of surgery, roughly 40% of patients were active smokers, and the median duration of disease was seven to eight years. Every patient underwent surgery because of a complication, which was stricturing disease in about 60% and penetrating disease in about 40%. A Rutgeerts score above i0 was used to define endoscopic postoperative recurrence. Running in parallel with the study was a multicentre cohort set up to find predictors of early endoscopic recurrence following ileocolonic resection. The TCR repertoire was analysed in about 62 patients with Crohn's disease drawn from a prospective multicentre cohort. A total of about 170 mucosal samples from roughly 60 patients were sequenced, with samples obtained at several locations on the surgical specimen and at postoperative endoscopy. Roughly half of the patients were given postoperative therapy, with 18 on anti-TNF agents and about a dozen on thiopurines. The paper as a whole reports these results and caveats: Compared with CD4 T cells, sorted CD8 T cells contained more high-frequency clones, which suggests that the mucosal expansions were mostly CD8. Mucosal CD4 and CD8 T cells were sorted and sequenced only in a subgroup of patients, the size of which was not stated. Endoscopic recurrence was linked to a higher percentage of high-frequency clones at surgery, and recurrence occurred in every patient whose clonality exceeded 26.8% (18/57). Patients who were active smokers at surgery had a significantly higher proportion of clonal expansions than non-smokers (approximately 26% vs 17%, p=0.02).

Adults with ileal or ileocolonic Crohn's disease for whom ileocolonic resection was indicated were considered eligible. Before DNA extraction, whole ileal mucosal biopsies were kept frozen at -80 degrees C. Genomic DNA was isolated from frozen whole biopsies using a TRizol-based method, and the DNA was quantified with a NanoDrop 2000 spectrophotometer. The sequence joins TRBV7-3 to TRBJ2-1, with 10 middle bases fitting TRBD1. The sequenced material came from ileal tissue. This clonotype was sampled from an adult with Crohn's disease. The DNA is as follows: TGTGCCAGCAGCCGGGACAGGGGAAATGAGCAGTTCTTC. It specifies CASSRDRGNEQFF.